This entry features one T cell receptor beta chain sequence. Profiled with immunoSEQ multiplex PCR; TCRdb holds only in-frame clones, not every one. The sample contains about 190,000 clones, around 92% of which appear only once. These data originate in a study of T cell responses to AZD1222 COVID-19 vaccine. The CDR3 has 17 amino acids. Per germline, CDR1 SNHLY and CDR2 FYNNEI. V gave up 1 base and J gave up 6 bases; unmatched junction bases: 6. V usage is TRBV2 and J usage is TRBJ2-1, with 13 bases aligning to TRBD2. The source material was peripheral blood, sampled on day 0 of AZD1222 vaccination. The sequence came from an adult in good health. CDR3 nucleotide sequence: TGTGCCAGCAGTGAAGGACTAGCGGGGGGCCGGGGCAATGAGCAGTTCTTC. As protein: CASSEGLAGGRGNEQFF.